Below are 14 T cell receptor beta chains sequenced from a single sample in a study of response to subunit inactivated influenza vaccine. TCRdb re-derived calls from the RT-PCR reads in MiXCR, one entry per CDR3 protein. This sample has just under 550,000 distinct CDR3 sequences, with around 21% found just once. Another study also made use of these data, one on T cells expressing NK-cell markers. As that study records: Researchers built TCR beta cDNA using 5'RACE template switching with UMIs.

The sequences come from CD4+ T cells sorted from PBMCs, collected 12 days after vaccination. The source is a man aged 45-65 years who received an inactivated influenza vaccine.

The sample holds a few counts of this clonotype. This CDR3 is CASSGLESYEQYF. The CDR3 DNA reads TGTGCCAGCTCGGGACTGGAGAGTTACGAGCAGTACTTC. The chain has TRBV12-3 or TRBV12-4 and TRBJ2-7, with TRBD2 as a possible D gene (6 bases). The CDR3 sequence is 13 residues long. With 8 bases removed from V and 4 bases from J, the gap between germline ends came to 15 bases.

At least ten counts were recorded for this clonotype. This rearrangement joins TRBV12-3 or TRBV12-4 to TRBJ1-6; 7 nucleotides agree with TRBD1. The CDR3 runs 14 residues. The V segment lost 6 bases and the J segment 7 bases; nucleotides outside the gene matches: 6. The CDR3 nucleotides read TGTGCCAGCAGAATGGGGACAGCGAATTCACCCCTCCACTTT. As protein: CASRMGTANSPLHF.

This clonotype occurred many times. V gene TRBV6-1 combines with J gene TRBJ1-1; 8 positions match TRBD1. The germline V gene has CDR1 MNHNS and CDR2 SASEGT. The CDR3 runs 14 residues. V shed 2 bases, J shed 4 bases, and the junction held 3 bases outside the gene matches. As DNA, the CDR3 is TGTGCCAGCAGTGAATTTACAGGGGGCACTGAAGCTTTCTTT. Encoded protein: CASSEFTGGTEAFF.

The chain joins TRBV20-1 to TRBJ1-2; D is perhaps TRBD1 (6 bases). This CDR3 has 14 amino acids. Germline V CDR1 and CDR2: DFQATT, SNEGSKA (reference sequence). V was cut by 2 bases and J by 4 bases, with 14 bases left in between. The CDR3 sequence is CSARPAGATYGYTF. The CDR3 DNA reads as TGCAGTGCTAGACCAGCAGGGGCGACCTATGGCTACACCTTC.

This clonotype turned up a few times. This chain uses TRBV18 with TRBJ2-2; unclear D gene. This CDR3 has 16 amino acids. The V end lost 5 bases, the J end lost 0 bases, and 13 bases lay between the germline ends. CDR1 is KGHSH and CDR2 is LQKENI in the germline V gene. CDR3 sequence (DNA): TGTGCCAGCTCAGTTCAGACTTTGACGAACACCGGGGAGCTGTTTTTT. Encoded protein: CASSVQTLTNTGELFF.

The chain couples TRBV5-4 to TRBJ2-5; tentatively, D is TRBD2 (5 bases). The CDR3 is 16 amino acids. Trimming took 4 bases from V and 4 from J, leaving 20 bases between them. Germline assignment: CDR1 SGHNT and CDR2 YYREEE (reference sequence). In DNA form, the CDR3 reads TGTGCCAGCAGCCCCGGGCGGACTCCGGGTGGAGAGACCCAGTACTTC. It is translated as CASSPGRTPGGETQYF.

In this sample, this clonotype turned up many times. The chain couples TRBV28 to TRBJ2-1; 10 bases line up with TRBD2. The CDR3 runs 15 residues. V dropped 6 bases and J dropped 6; count of bases not matched to a gene: 8. From germline, CDR1 is MDHEN and CDR2 SYDVKM. The CDR3 DNA reads TGTGCCAGCAGACCCGGAATAGCGGGAGGCAATGAGCAGTTCTTC. This encodes CASRPGIAGGNEQFF.

On this clonotype itself: The germline gene is not matched at one end of the junction; a read error may be the cause. The J gene is TRBJ2-2, the V gene TRBV4-3, with D unresolved. Germline CDR1 reads LGHNA; CDR2 reads YSLEER. This CDR3 region has 15 residues. The CDR3 sequence is CARSQVVWSIGELFF. CDR3 nucleotide sequence: TGCGCCAGGAGCCAAGTAGTCTGGTCTATCGGGGAGCTGTTTTTT.

This clonotype was seen more than once but under ten times. The chain links TRBV24-1 to TRBJ2-1, with D perhaps given as TRBD1 or TRBD2 (6 bases each). The germline V and J ends were trimmed by 4 bases and 7 bases, with 28 bases remaining between them. The germline V gene encodes CDR1 KGHDR and CDR2 SFDVKD. This CDR3 region has 19 residues. The CDR3 DNA reads TGTGCCACCAGTGACCCTCAACCCGGGACCTTCAAAGGGGGGAATGAGCAGTTCTTC. Its protein is CATSDPQPGTFKGGNEQFF.

The V gene is TRBV6-1, the J gene TRBJ2-7, with TRBD1 matching over 9 bases. The germline gives CDR1 MNHNS, CDR2 SASEGT. Trimming removed 2 bases from V and 3 bases from J; junction bases left unmatched: 2. The CDR3 has 14 residues. The CDR3: CASSELGQGYEQYF. CDR3 DNA: TGTGCCAGCAGTGAACTGGGACAGGGCTACGAGCAGTACTTC.

The table lists this clonotype with a few counts. The rearrangement joins TRBV6-1 to TRBJ1-1; the D gene is possibly TRBD1 (6 bases). V lost 2 bases to trimming and J lost 4 bases, with 14 bases between them. Germline V gene sequence: CDR1 MNHNS, CDR2 SASEGT. The length of the CDR3 is 15 residues. The CDR3, as DNA: TGTGCCAGCAGTGAATTTTGGGGCAGGGGCACTGAAGCTTTCTTT. Encoded protein: CASSEFWGRGTEAFF.

This clonotype was seen ten or more times. The chain has TRBV28 and TRBJ2-7; D might be TRBD1 or TRBD2, each matching 5 bases. Trimming pared 2 bases from V and 4 bases from J, leaving 9 bases between. This CDR3 is built from 13 residues. CDR1 and CDR2 from the germline V gene are MDHEN and SYDVKM. The CDR3 coding sequence is TGTGCCAGCAGTTTAACCGGGGCTTACGAGCAGTACTTC. Amino acids: CASSLTGAYEQYF.

V usage is TRBV6-5 and J usage is TRBJ2-5, with no clear D. Per germline, CDR1 MNHEY and CDR2 SVGAGI. This CDR3 spans 16 amino acids. Trimming took off 2 bases at V and 5 bases at J, with 18 bases between the two ends. The CDR3 DNA reads as TGTGCCAGCAGTTACGCCTCGAGTCGTAGGGCGGAGACCCAGTACTTC. Its translation: CASSYASSRRAETQYF.

The genes are TRBV29-1 and TRBJ2-2, with TRBD2 identical over 11 bases. CDR1 SQVTM and CDR2 ANQGSEA come from the germline V gene. The CDR3 length is 16 residues. V lost 6 bases to trimming and J lost 6 bases; unmatched junction nucleotides: 12. The CDR3 loop reads CSVGTLLAGVSGELFF. DNA for the CDR3: TGCAGCGTGGGAACGTTACTAGCGGGAGTGTCCGGGGAGCTGTTTTTT.